Sequencing of this T cell receptor (beta chain) was carried out in a study of cytomegalovirus exposure and HLA in healthy donors. General study points: Most TCR sequences were seen very rarely across donors, but some public TCRs occurred in many.

Trimming cost V 2 bases and J 6 bases; bases outside gene matches: 6. The CDR3 is 16 residues long. CDR1 is ENHRY and CDR2 is SYGVKD in the germline V gene. Healthy bone marrow donors made up the donor group. 13 Jbeta primers and 60 Vbeta primers were used for the PCR. Generated by immunoSEQ multiplex PCR, the TCRdb table keeps only in-frame clones and is missing some. Among roughly 190,000 clones listed, over 9.5% were seen once. This clone has only a few counts. Its antigen is as yet unknown. The sequencing sample was made of PBMCs. V usage is TRBV10-3 and J usage is TRBJ2-1; 11 nucleotides match TRBD1. The receptor was derived from a man aged 45-65 years in good health and CMV-seropositive. The CDR3 nucleotides read TGTGCCATCAGTGAGCCGGACAGGGGGCGCGTCAATGAGCAGTTCTTC. It yields the protein CAISEPDRGRVNEQFF.